This is a list of T cell receptor beta chains from one sample in a study of blood T cells in healthy people across ages. TCRdb fed the 5' RACE reads into MiXCR, producing one record per CDR3 protein. The sample consists of some 920,000 distinct CDR3 sequences, just over 50% of them appearing once. The material sequenced was blood. The receptors come from an older woman in good health. Each CDR3 is given without its conserved first and last residue. The order of the fields is J gene, V gene, CDR3 protein.

>TRBJ2-3|TRBV19
ASSIGQDTDTQY
>TRBJ2-1|TRBV4-3
ASSLGQGITEQF
>TRBJ2-3|TRBV12-3/TRBV12-4
ASSFQGRVTDTQY
>TRBJ2-7|TRBV4-1
ASSHRDRALSYEQY
>NA|TRBV21-1
ASSNWRTGELGETQY
>TRBJ1-1|TRBV5-8
ARGVTMRNTEAF
>TRBJ1-2|TRBV30
AWSPTTYGYGYT
>TRBJ1-4|TRBV28
ASTRGGVNEKLF
>TRBJ2-1|TRBV28
ASSPPGGDSSYNEQF
>TRBJ2-3|TRBV20-1
SARAGLADYSSTDTQY
>TRBJ1-2|TRBV7-2
ASSSGRDYGYT
>TRBJ2-1|TRBV20-1
SATIGTDNNEQF
>TRBJ2-3|TRBV7-2
ASSLGGPSGRRRTDTQY
>TRBJ2-5|TRBV20-1
SGSGASGRWGETQY
>TRBJ2-2|TRBV3-1
ASREFIGGVGRTGELF
>TRBJ1-5|TRBV7-2
ASSLEGASGNQPQH
>TRBJ2-5|TRBV5-1
ASSLTPAGVSYNEQY
>TRBJ2-3|TRBV11-2
ASSLGRGFSSTDTQY
>TRBJ1-2|TRBV27
AIPPRDGANYGYT
>TRBJ2-1|TRBV6-1
ASILDRGGFNEQF
>TRBJ2-7|TRBV7-2
ASSLGRPGTNEQY
>TRBJ2-7|TRBV3-1
ASSPRKDSYNEQY
>TRBJ2-1|TRBV10-3
AISEQAGAYNEQF
>TRBJ1-1|TRBV27
ASSSRQPRLGTEAF
>TRBJ2-7|TRBV21-1
ASTTKEDYSYEQY
>TRBJ2-7|TRBV7-9
ASSPVSDLKQY
>TRBJ2-7|TRBV7-3
ASSLTSGFYRGEQY
>TRBJ2-6|TRBV29-1
GASGDSGANVLT
>TRBJ1-4|TRBV30
AGQGADEKLF
>TRBJ2-1|TRBV29-1
SVEGTANFNEQF
>TRBJ2-7|TRBV12-3/TRBV12-4
ASSLGGGGDEQY
>TRBJ2-7|TRBV28
ASTRDRIFYEQY
>TRBJ1-2|TRBV6-1
ASSEGQFYGYT
>TRBJ2-7|TRBV4-2
ASSQGTSGRSVGYEQY
>TRBJ2-2|TRBV7-2
ASSSRTSVGTGELF
>TRBJ2-7|TRBV5-1
ASSLGQNLIHEQY
>TRBJ2-3|TRBV12-3/TRBV12-4
AYRTRNTDTQY
>TRBJ2-5|TRBV4-3
ASSQPTGGLSETQY
>TRBJ1-4|TRBV27
ASRGGTENEKLF
>TRBJ2-7|TRBV27
ASAPLGGEQY
>TRBJ2-7|TRBV27
ASSTASSYEQY
>NA|TRBV7-2
ASSLPGTETQY
>TRBJ2-5|TRBV7-8
ASSQTGSPEY
>TRBJ2-4|TRBV7-9
ASSLEALREKNIQY
>NA|TRBV28
ASSLAWTLGEQY
>TRBJ1-5|TRBV30
ARSVHVGQPQH
>TRBJ2-7|TRBV3-1
ASSKRENVYEQY
>TRBJ2-1|TRBV28
ASRQAGGPFEQF